This T cell receptor beta chain was observed in a study of blood T cells in healthy people across ages (dated by TCRdb to about 2015). In the study overall: Template switching captured roughly one uniquely barcoded TCR beta cDNA molecule per two T cells in model experiments. To track age-related changes in TCR beta repertoire diversity, the study relied on deep sequencing normalized with unique cDNA molecular identifiers. The donors were split into four age groups: young (average around 17 years), middle-aged (more than 35), aged (approximately 60) and long-lived (approximately 80). To avoid experimental bias, donors of different ages were distributed randomly across sequencing lanes. Two additional independent replicas of 1 million unique cDNA reads from the same blood draw were analyzed for two donors (one aged 18 to 29 and one aged 80 or older). Study-level results and caveats: As age increased, observed TCR beta diversity per million T cells dropped in a roughly linear way, and a significant reduction was already evident by age roughly 36. A strong correlation was found between observed TCR beta diversity and the percentage of naive T cells measured by flow cytometry. Bulk unsorted PBMC profiling prevented conclusive comparison of naive and antigen-experienced compartments. Compared with the aged group, the long-lived group had more naive CD4+ T cells, fewer expanded clones and increased TCR diversity, a pattern suggesting age selection. Estimates of total diversity from one million sequenced T cells were regarded as lower bounds and underestimates. Donor CMV infection status was unknown, potentially confounding age-related changes in expanded clonotypes.

Library creation used 5' RACE. TCRdb lists the instrument as Illumina HiSeq 2500. A second PCR of about 6 to 11 cycles was run with a J-beta primer mix and a sample-barcoded 5' primer. Each TCR beta cDNA molecule received a unique molecular identifier from a template-switch 5' adaptor carrying 12 random nucleotides. At least 2.5 million CDR3-containing paired-end reads were obtained from each sample. The Mint cDNA synthesis kit, primed by a TRBC-specific oligonucleotide, was used to synthesize first-strand cDNA from all RNA. All cDNA was treated with uracil-DNA glycosylase and then went through a first 18-cycle PCR with the universal primers M1SS and BC2_uni_R. The original methods were these. For normalization, 1 million high-quality reads, each with a distinct molecular identifier, were randomly selected from each sample. Instead of being binned into consensus sequences, reads with shared molecular identifiers were discarded. CDR3 identification, clonotype clustering and error correction used MiTCR with a Q25 quality threshold and the strictest error-elimination algorithm. Lower-bound total TCR beta diversity was estimated with a nonparametric unseen species model using Euler transformation. TCRdb ran its own pipeline on the public reads, namely fastp trimming at Q25 and MiXCR clone calling, and kept in-frame beta chains. Identical CDR3 protein sequences are pooled into one entry, listed with their most common genes and DNA. TCRdb's processing, not the authors', yielded these V and J calls. In all, the sample holds over a million distinct CDR3 sequences, and roughly 45% of those were seen once. 7.9% of the sample is in the top ten clones.

Of note for this clonotype: It lacks a known antigen. No much larger clone is present one base from it, and per-base qualities are unavailable.

The germline V gene (reference sequence) gives CDR1 as DFQATT and CDR2 as SNEGSKA. There are 13 amino acids in the CDR3, from cysteine to phenylalanine inclusive. Solely the CDR3 DNA is kept, with 39 bases framed from the first base. Between the V and J ends, shortened by 0 bases and 1 base respectively, the junction contains 6 bases. Donors were 30 to 45 systemically healthy Caucasian individuals from Russia aged roughly 6 to 95 years. About 10 milliliters of peripheral blood were drawn from each donor into EDTA-treated Vacutainer tubes. Ficoll-Paque density-gradient centrifugation was used to isolate PBMCs, with at least 6.5 million obtained per sample. Trizol reagent was used to extract total RNA from PBMCs, with at least 6 micrograms per sample. For every donor, flow cytometry on a PBMC aliquot measured the percentage of naive CD45RAhigh/CD27high T cells.

This receptor was identified in a woman under 30 in good health. Here the chain combines TRBV20-1 and TRBJ2-5; the D region possibly corresponds to TRBD1 (5 bases align). Sequencing input: blood. The DNA reads TGCAGTGCTAGAGACAGGGCCCAAGAGACCCAGTACTTC. It translates to CSARDRAQETQYF.